The sequence of this TCR beta chain was determined in a study of shared clonotypes between healthy human individuals. Study-wide points: Memory subsets generally showed smaller estimated richness than naive subsets did. Clonotypes that were shared across a handful of donors made up roughly 5% of naive CD4 clonotypes.

Repertoires were generated with immunoSEQ multiplex PCR, while TCRdb's copy carries only in-frame clones and drops some. The data contain just over 2,000,000 clones, about 95% of them singletons. Comment on this clone: The antigen is not known. The same CDR3 arises from other DNA sequences in this sample as well.

The naive CD8 subset, CD45RO-negative cells positively selected for CCR7, excluded terminally differentiated effector memory CD45RA+ cells. The CDR3 totals 12 residues. The V gene's germline CDR1 is SGHAT and CDR2 FQNNGV. Deletions cut 3 bases from V and 3 bases from J, with 6 bases between. Sequencing was carried out using naive CD8+ T cells sorted from blood. The chain combines TRBV11-2 with TRBJ2-7, with D perhaps matching TRBD2 (5 bases). This clonotype was sampled from a man aged 18 to 30 in good health. CDR3 sequence (DNA): TGTGCCAGCAGCTTGGGAGACTACGAGCAGTACTTC. Translating it yields CASSLGDYEQYF.